The present entry profiles one T cell receptor (beta chain) with its context. Original methodology: By means of reference gene primer amplification, nucleated cell counts were estimated. Clones were read by immunoSEQ multiplex PCR, and TCRdb kept only the in-frame ones, dropping some. V, J and clone size were drawn from that table, and D and trimming were deduced from the DNA. Here the sample spans 350,000 or so clones, about 92% being singletons. The sample belongs to a study of blood T cell repertoires in COVID-19. On the study more broadly: The origin of the acute and convalescent COVID-19 samples was the United States, Italy and Spain.

Germline CDR1 and CDR2: SGHRS and YFSETQ. The V end lost 1 base, the J end lost 1 base, and 9 bases lay between the germline ends. The CDR3 has 15 amino acids. This receptor was identified in a woman aged 60 to 75 with COVID-19, enrolled during active disease. V usage is TRBV5-1 and J usage is TRBJ1-5, with a weak D call TRBD1 (5 bases). The sequenced sample consisted of peripheral blood. The CDR3 here is CASSLLGHSNQPQHF. The CDR3 bases are TGCGCCAGCAGCTTGCTCGGACACAGCAATCAGCCCCAGCATTTT.